These T cell receptor beta chains were read from a single sample in a study of early T cells in non-severe SARS-CoV-2 infection. One entry per CDR3 protein, called by TCRdb with MiXCR from the 5' RACE reads. The sample has 70,000 to 80,000 distinct CDR3 sequences, 9.5% to 15% seen once. Here the sequenced sample was whole blood, taken at baseline. These receptors came from an adult who was a healthcare worker with PCR-confirmed SARS-CoV-2 infection or an uninfected control (not recorded which). Each CDR3 is given with its conserved first and last residue. A D gene is named only where the DNA matches it firmly. Not every row has a clone size; where given, it reads once, few, many or a size class.

J | V | size | D | DNA | CDR3
TRBJ2-7 | TRBV5-4 | . | . | TGTGCCAGCAGCTTGCCCGGGACAAACACCTACGAGCAGTACTTC | CASSLPGTNTYEQYF
TRBJ1-5 | TRBV20-1 | few | TRBD1 | TGCAGTGCCAAGGACAGGGGCGAAAATCAGCCCCAGCATTTT | CSAKDRGENQPQHF
TRBJ1-4 | TRBV7-8 | . | . | TGTGCCAGCAGTCCAAACCTGAATGAAAAACTGTTTTTT | CASSPNLNEKLFF
TRBJ1-2 | TRBV7-9 | few | . | TGTGCCAGCAGCTTAATCTCAGCAGGGGCGCAGGGCTACACCTTC | CASSLISAGAQGYTF
TRBJ2-2 | TRBV5-1 | . | TRBD2 | TGCGCCAGCAGCTTGGAACTAGCGGGCACCGGGGAGCTGTTTTTT | CASSLELAGTGELFF
TRBJ1-5 | TRBV6-6 | . | . | TGTGCCAGCAGTTACTTCCGCCGGGGGGAATGGAGTCAGCCCCAGCATTTT | CASSYFRRGEWSQPQHF
TRBJ2-2 | TRBV7-9 | . | . | TGTGCCAGCAGCGCTCGGGGGCAGGAGGCCGGGGAGCTGTTTTTT | CASSARGQEAGELFF
TRBJ1-3 | TRBV10-2 | few | TRBD1 | TGCGCCAGCAGTGAGTCGACAGGGATAACTGGAAACACCATATATTTT | CASSESTGITGNTIYF
TRBJ1-6 | TRBV6-5 | few | . | TGTGCCAGCAGTTACCGCGGGGGACCCCTCCACTTT | CASSYRGGPLHF
TRBJ2-3 | TRBV7-9 | few | . | TGTGCCAGCAGCCCGCACTCGACCGACACAGATACGCAGTATTTT | CASSPHSTDTDTQYF
TRBJ1-2 | TRBV20-1 | few | . | TGCAGTGCTGCCGACACCACGTCTAACTATGGCTACACCTTC | CSAADTTSNYGYTF
TRBJ2-1 | TRBV6-2/TRBV6-3 | . | . | TGTGCCAGCAGTTACTGGGGGCGATCCTACAATGAGCAGTTCTTC | CASSYWGRSYNEQFF
TRBJ2-7 | TRBV6-5 | . | . | TGTGCCAGCAGTTACTCGAGTCGCGACGAGCAGTACTTC | CASSYSSRDEQYF
TRBJ2-7 | TRBV7-6 | many | . | TGTGCCAGCAGCAGGGGTGGGGACTACGAGCAGTACTTC | CASSRGGDYEQYF
TRBJ2-1 | TRBV3-1 | few | . | TGTGCCAGCAGCCAAGCGGGGAACTCCTACAATGAGCAGTTCTTC | CASSQAGNSYNEQFF
TRBJ2-2 | TRBV6-1 | . | . | TGTGCCAGCACAAGGGGGGCAGGGGCCAGCACCGGGGAGCTGTTTTTT | CASTRGAGASTGELFF